Below, 5 T cell receptor beta chains from the same sample are listed, as sequenced in a study of T cell repertoires in cytomegalovirus infection. TCRdb ran MiXCR on the reads and lists one entry per CDR3 protein. Here the sample spans fewer than 1,000,000 distinct CDR3 sequences, approximately 32% being singletons. No antigens are known for them. Sequenced here: cultured CD8+ T cells from PBMCs, sampled from culture after CMV antigen stimulation. These receptors originate from a human donor in good health (CMV status not recorded). Some clones in this sample may be carry-over from other donors' samples.

This clonotype has a handful of counts. The V call is TRBV4-2, the J call TRBJ2-2; perhaps TRBD1 as D (6 bases). Germline V gives CDR1 LGHNA, CDR2 YNFKEQ. Trimming shortened V by 3 bases and J by 4 bases, and 9 bases separated the two germline ends. The CDR3 totals 14 residues. The DNA of the CDR3 is TGTGCCAGCAGCCACCCGACAGGCACCGGGGAGCTGTTTTTT. This gives the protein CASSHPTGTGELFF.

This clonotype was detected many times. The chain couples TRBV7-6 to TRBJ1-1, with D perhaps matching TRBD1 (6 bases). V was clipped by 5 bases and J by 5 bases, with 12 bases between them. The length of the CDR3 is 13 residues. Germline values: CDR1 SGHVS, CDR2 FNYEAQ. CDR3 DNA: TGTGCCAGCAGCCTCCGGGGGCGAACTGAAGCTTTCTTT. Amino acids: CASSLRGRTEAFF.

This clonotype occurred once. The chain carries TRBV25-1 and TRBJ2-1; TRBD1 agrees at 8 bases. V lost 7 bases, J lost 6 bases, and 5 bases stayed unmatched. Germline CDR1 MGHDK, CDR2 SYGVNS. The CDR3 totals 13 residues. CDR3 in amino acids: CASTQGQVNEQFF. The CDR3 DNA reads TGTGCCAGCACTCAGGGACAGGTCAATGAGCAGTTCTTC.

This clonotype occurred many times. The chain carries TRBV7-2 and TRBJ1-3, with unresolved D. Germline V gene sequence: CDR1 SGHTA, CDR2 FQGNSA. Deletions cut 5 bases from V and 0 bases from J, with 8 bases between. This CDR3 spans 14 amino acids. In nucleotides, the CDR3 is TGTGCCAGCAGCCATGGGTCCTCTGGAAACACCATATATTTT. Translating it yields CASSHGSSGNTIYF. Variable domain in full (rest from reference TRBV7-2 and TRBJ1-3): GAGVSQSPSNKVTEKGKDVELRCDPISGHTALYWYRQSLGQGLEFLIYFQGNSAPDKSGLPSDRFSAERTGGSVSTLTIQRTQQEDSAVYLCASSHGSSGNTIYFGEGSWLTVV.

The rearrangement links TRBV23-1 to TRBJ2-7, with TRBD2 identical over 7 bases. TRBV23-1 is treated as an ORF (open reading frame) with a function not yet certain. The V segment lost 3 bases and the J segment 1 base; nucleotides outside the gene matches: 12. CDR3 length: 17 residues. CDR3 sequence: CASSHPLGRVRSYEQYF. The CDR3 region has the DNA TGCGCCAGCAGTCATCCGTTAGGGAGGGTTAGGTCCTACGAGCAGTACTTC.